This T cell receptor beta chain was documented in a study of radiation and T cells in renal cell carcinoma. Overall study: Nephrectomy followed 15 Gy stereotactic body radiation by 4 weeks.

Whole-study findings and limits: From baseline, blood top tumor clonotypes peaked at 2 weeks post-radiation.

Time point indicated: baseline pretreatment blood. Noted treatment: 15 Gy SBRT to primary tumor, nephrectomy 4 weeks later. Serial blood draws occurred at baseline and 2 and 4 weeks post-SBRT. The assay was immunoSEQ multiplex PCR, and TCRdb's table has in-frame clones only and misses some. Of some 100,000 clones in the sample, 82% were seen once. The V end lost 1 base, the J end lost 10 bases, and 26 bases lay between the germline ends. CDR3 size: 17 residues. CDR1 is SGHDT, CDR2 YYEEEE, per germline. As concerns this clone: Its matching antigen is unknown.

The genes are TRBV5-6 and TRBJ1-1; TRBD1 might be the D (6 bases). The sample was blood, taken from a patient whose treatment included radiotherapy and nephrectomy. This receptor was obtained from a man between 60 and 75 years old with renal cell carcinoma. The CDR3 bases are TGTGCCAGCAGCTTGTTACAGCTCGACCGGCCAGGGGACCCAGCTTTCTTT. This gives the protein CASSLLQLDRPGDPAFF.